The 19 T cell receptor beta chains reported below all come from one sample, sequenced in a study of blood T cell repertoires in COVID-19. Sequencing was performed with immunoSEQ multiplex PCR; in TCRdb, only in-frame clones are kept and a portion is missing. Among fewer than 250,000 clones listed, roughly 86% were seen once. Material for sequencing was PBMCs or T cells enriched from blood (not recorded which). The receptors were gathered from a woman in her 30s with acute COVID-19.

The chain uses TRBV6-2 or TRBV6-3 and TRBJ2-7; 9 bases are a match to TRBD1. J lost 4 bases, V lost 4 bases, and 8 bases had no gene match. Per germline, CDR1 MNHEY and CDR2 SVGEGT. The CDR3 spans 15 residues. The CDR3 loop is CASSSLQGAPYEQYF. The CDR3 DNA sequence: TGTGCCAGCAGTTCATTACAGGGGGCACCGTACGAGCAGTACTTC.

The V call is TRBV6-2 or TRBV6-3, the J call TRBJ1-5; the match to TRBD1 covers 7 bases. The CDR3 spans 14 residues. The ends lost 7 bases at V and 6 bases at J; junction bases unmatched: 9. Germline V lookup: CDR1 MNHEY, CDR2 SVGEGT. CDR3 residues: CASTYSDRVQPQHF. CDR3 coding DNA: TGTGCCAGCACCTACTCAGACAGGGTTCAGCCCCAGCATTTT.

This chain links TRBV11-3 with TRBJ2-2; 8 positions agree with TRBD1. The CDR3 contains 15 residues. In germline, CDR1 is SGHNT, CDR2 YENEEA. Germline trimming cut 2 bases from V and 4 bases from J; bases unmatched to any gene: 3. The CDR3 sequence: CASSLQGASTGELFF. DNA of the CDR3: TGTGCCAGCAGCTTACAGGGGGCGAGCACCGGGGAGCTGTTTTTT.

V usage is TRBV19 and J usage is TRBJ1-5; the D is unclear. Trimming took 7 bases from V and 1 from J, leaving 14 bases between them. The CDR3 contains 15 residues. The V gene's germline CDR1 is LNHDA and CDR2 SQIVND (reference sequence). CDR3 in amino acids: CASTSGTLSNQPQHF. CDR3 DNA: TGTGCCAGTACTAGCGGCACCCTGAGCAATCAGCCCCAGCATTTT.

This clone occurred many times. The germline gene is not matched at one end of the junction; a read error may be the cause. The V and J genes are TRBV7-2 and TRBJ2-3, with D maybe TRBD1 (5 bases). CDR3 length equals 14 residues. Germline V CDR1 and CDR2: SGHTA, FQGNSA. This CDR3 is CASTLGVGADTQYF. For the CDR3, the DNA is TGTGCCAGCACCTTAGGAGTAGGGGCAGATACGCAGTATTTT.

The chain joins TRBV12-3 or TRBV12-4 to TRBJ1-3; 8 positions agree with TRBD1. The CDR3 totals 13 residues. Trimming cost V 3 bases and J 8 bases; bases outside gene matches: 3. CDR3: CASSFNRGDTIYF. In nucleotides, the CDR3 is TGTGCCAGCAGTTTTAACAGGGGGGACACCATATATTTT.

The rearrangement joins TRBV27 to TRBJ2-7; unclear D gene. The V gene's germline CDR1 is MNHEY and CDR2 SMNVEV (reference sequence). This CDR3 region has 13 residues. V gave up 2 bases and J gave up 2 bases, with 7 bases separating them. The DNA of the CDR3 is TGTGCCAGCAGTTTACGGGTGGCCTACGAGCAGTACTTC. It yields the protein CASSLRVAYEQYF.

The chain is built from TRBV5-4 and TRBJ1-6, with 8 bases fitting TRBD1. The CDR3 covers 14 residues. Germline V gene data show CDR1 as SGHNT and CDR2 as YYREEE (reference sequence). Unmatched junction bases numbered 7, after V lost 2 bases and J lost 12 bases. DNA for the CDR3: TGTGCCAGCAGCTTCAGGGGGCAGATAGGACCCCTCCACTTT. This encodes CASSFRGQIGPLHF.

This chain uses TRBV4-3 with TRBJ2-7; 7 bases line up with TRBD1. The CDR3 runs to 17 residues. V lost 0 bases to trimming and J lost 2 bases; unmatched junction nucleotides: 10. CDR1 and CDR2 from the germline V gene are LGHNA and YSLEER. The CDR3 loop is CASSQDVKGAIPYEQYF. Here the CDR3 DNA reads TGCGCCAGCAGCCAAGATGTTAAGGGGGCTATACCCTACGAGCAGTACTTC.

The CDR3 DNA follows: TGTGCCAGCAGTCCTTTTGGGCATCTCAACACTGAAGCTTTCTTT. This gives the protein CASSPFGHLNTEAFF. The J gene is TRBJ1-1, the V gene TRBV27; D ambiguous. The germline gives CDR1 MNHEY, CDR2 SMNVEV (reference sequence). The CDR3 totals 15 residues. The V end lost 5 bases, the J end lost 2 bases, and 15 bases lay between the germline ends.

J is TRBJ2-5 and V is TRBV7-2, with 10 bases aligning to TRBD2. CDR3 length: 16 residues. Germline values: CDR1 SGHTA, CDR2 FQGNSA. V trimming: 7 bases; J trimming: 2 bases; junction bases outside the gene matches: 10. As DNA, the CDR3 is TGTGCCAGCACCCTTCTTAGCGGGGGGCCTCAAGAGACCCAGTACTTC. Protein: CASTLLSGGPQETQYF.

The chain couples TRBV9 to TRBJ2-7; tentatively, D is TRBD1 (6 bases). The germline V gene has CDR1 SGDLS and CDR2 YYNGEE. The CDR3 runs to 14 residues. The ends were cut back, 5 bases at V and 7 bases at J, with 19 bases in the middle. Here the CDR3 DNA reads TGTGCCAGCAGGGATAGGGGGACGCTAGAAGAGCAGTACTTC. Translated, it gives CASRDRGTLEEQYF.

The chain uses TRBV19 and TRBJ1-4, with D perhaps TRBD1 (6 bases). CDR3 length: 13 amino acids. V was shortened by 6 bases and J by 8 bases, with 13 bases between the two germline ends. Germline assignment: CDR1 LNHDA and CDR2 SQIVND (reference sequence). The CDR3 is CASSLQGNEKLFF. The DNA of the CDR3 is TGTGCCAGTAGCCTTCAGGGGAACGAAAAACTGTTTTTT.

The J gene is TRBJ1-2, the V gene TRBV6-5; 8 bases align to TRBD1. The germline CDR1 and CDR2 sequences are MNHEY and SVGAGI. The CDR3 consists of 15 residues. V lost 5 bases to trimming and J lost 1 base; unmatched junction nucleotides: 6. The CDR3 coding sequence is TGTGCCAGCAGTACGAGTACAGGGGGTAACTATGGCTACACCTTC. Residues: CASSTSTGGNYGYTF.

The V call is TRBV19, the J call TRBJ1-4; D perhaps matches TRBD1 (6 bases). The ends were cut back, 5 bases at V and 8 bases at J, with 15 bases in the middle. The CDR3 extends over 14 amino acids. The germline V gene encodes CDR1 LNHDA and CDR2 SQIVND (reference sequence). The CDR3 DNA reads as TGTGCCAGTAGTCAACCTGACAGGACCGAAAAACTGTTTTTT. It codes for CASSQPDRTEKLFF.

In its sample, this clone was seen many times. This rearrangement joins TRBV7-9 to TRBJ2-2; D unresolved. Deletions cut 5 bases from V and 5 bases from J, with 9 bases between. Germline assignment: CDR1 SEHNR and CDR2 FQNEAQ (reference sequence). The CDR3 has 13 residues. The CDR3 loop is CASSPVMTGELFF. The CDR3 coding sequence is TGTGCCAGCAGCCCGGTGATGACCGGGGAGCTGTTTTTT. Full variable domain (outside the CDR3, taken from reference TRBV7-9 and TRBJ2-2): DTGVSQNPRHKITKRGQNVTFRCDPISEHNRLYWYRQTLGQGPEFLTYFQNEAQLEKSRLLSDRFSAERPKGSFSTLEIQRTEQGDSAMYLCASSPVMTGELFFGEGSRLTVL.

This chain links TRBV7-9 with TRBJ1-5; weak D call: TRBD1 (6 bases). Germline CDR1 is SEHNR and CDR2 is FQNEAQ (reference sequence). Trimming removed 0 bases from V and 5 bases from J, with 14 bases in between. This CDR3 is 16 amino acids long. CDR3 in amino acids: CASSLARGGAYQPQHF. CDR3 nucleotide sequence: TGTGCCAGCAGCTTAGCGAGGGGGGGGGCGTATCAGCCCCAGCATTTT.

CDR3 nucleotides: TGTGCCAGCTCACCCCTCCCAAATCTCCAGGGGGAGACCCAGTACTTC. It translates to CASSPLPNLQGETQYF. The chain combines TRBV18 with TRBJ2-5; D possibly corresponds to TRBD1 (6 bases). Trimming took off 3 bases at V and 5 bases at J, with 19 bases between the two ends. The CDR3 sequence is 16 residues long. Germline values: CDR1 KGHSH, CDR2 LQKENI.

CDR3 loop: CASSLTGGASGQPQHF. The DNA for the CDR3 is TGTGCCAGCAGCCTTACAGGGGGCGCGAGTGGTCAGCCCCAGCATTTT. This rearrangement joins TRBV5-6 to TRBJ1-5; 9 positions agree with TRBD1. CDR3 length: 16 residues. The V segment lost 4 bases and the J segment 6 bases; nucleotides outside the gene matches: 11. Germline assignment: CDR1 SGHDT and CDR2 YYEEEE.